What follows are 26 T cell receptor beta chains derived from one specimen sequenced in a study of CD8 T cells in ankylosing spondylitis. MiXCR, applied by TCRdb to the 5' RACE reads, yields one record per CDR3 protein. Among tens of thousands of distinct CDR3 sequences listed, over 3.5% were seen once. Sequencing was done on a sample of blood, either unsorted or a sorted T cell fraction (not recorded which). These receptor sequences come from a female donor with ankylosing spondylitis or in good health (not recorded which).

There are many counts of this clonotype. CDR3 loop: CASSAAGYEQYF. The CDR3 DNA follows: TGTGCCAGCAGCGCAGCGGGGTACGAGCAGTACTTC. The chain links TRBV9 to TRBJ2-7; 7 nucleotides agree with TRBD2. Germline CDR1 SGDLS, CDR2 YYNGEE. The CDR3 is made up of 12 amino acids. J gave up 4 bases and V 3 bases, and 1 base lay outside the gene matches.

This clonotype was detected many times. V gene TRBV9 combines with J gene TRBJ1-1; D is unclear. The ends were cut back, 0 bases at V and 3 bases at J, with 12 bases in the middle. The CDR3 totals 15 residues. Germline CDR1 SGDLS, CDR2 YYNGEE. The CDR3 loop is CASSVDEASDTEAFF. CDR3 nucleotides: TGTGCCAGCAGCGTAGATGAAGCTTCGGACACTGAAGCTTTCTTT.

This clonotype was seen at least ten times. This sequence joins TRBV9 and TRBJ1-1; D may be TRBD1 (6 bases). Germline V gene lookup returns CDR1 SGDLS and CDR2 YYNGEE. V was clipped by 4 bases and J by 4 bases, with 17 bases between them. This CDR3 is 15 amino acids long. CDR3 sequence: CASSLLGGAGTEAFF. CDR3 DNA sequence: TGTGCCAGCAGCCTCCTCGGGGGCGCGGGCACTGAAGCTTTCTTT.

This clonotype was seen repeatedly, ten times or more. CDR3 region: CASNTGGGYGYTF. DNA of the CDR3: TGTGCCAGCAACACCGGCGGGGGATATGGCTACACCTTC. This chain joins TRBV9 and TRBJ1-2; the D gene is possibly TRBD1 (5 bases). Germline CDR1 reads SGDLS; CDR2 reads YYNGEE. Between the trimmed V and J ends, which lost 6 bases and 5 bases, there was a span of 14 bases. The CDR3 contains 13 residues.

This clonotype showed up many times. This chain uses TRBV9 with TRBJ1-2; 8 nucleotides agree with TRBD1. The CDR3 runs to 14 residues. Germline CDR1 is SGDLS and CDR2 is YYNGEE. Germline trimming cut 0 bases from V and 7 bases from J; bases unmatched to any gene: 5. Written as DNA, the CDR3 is TGTGCCAGCAGCGTAGTAGCAGACAGGGGTGGCTACACCTTC. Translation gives CASSVVADRGGYTF.

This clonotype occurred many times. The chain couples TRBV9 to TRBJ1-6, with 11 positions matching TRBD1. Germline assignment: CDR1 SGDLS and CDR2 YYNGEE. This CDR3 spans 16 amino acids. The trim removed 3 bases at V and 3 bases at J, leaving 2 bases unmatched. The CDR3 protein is CASSGGTGGYNSPLHF. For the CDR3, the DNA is TGTGCCAGCAGCGGCGGGACAGGGGGCTATAATTCACCCCTCCACTTT.

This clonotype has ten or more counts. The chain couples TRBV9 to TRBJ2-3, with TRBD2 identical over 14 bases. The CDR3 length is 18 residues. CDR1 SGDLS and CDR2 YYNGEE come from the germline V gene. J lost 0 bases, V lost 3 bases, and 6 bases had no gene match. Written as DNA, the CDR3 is TGTGCCAGCAGCGACGCGACTAGCGGGGGGGCTAGCACAGATACGCAGTATTTT. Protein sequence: CASSDATSGGASTDTQYF. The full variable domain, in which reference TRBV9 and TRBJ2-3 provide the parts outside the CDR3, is DSGVTQTPKHLITATGQRVTLRCSPRSGDLSVYWYQQSLDQGLQFLIQYYNGEERAKGNILERFSAQQFPDLHSELNLSSLELGDSALYFCASSDATSGGASTDTQYFGPGTRLTVL.

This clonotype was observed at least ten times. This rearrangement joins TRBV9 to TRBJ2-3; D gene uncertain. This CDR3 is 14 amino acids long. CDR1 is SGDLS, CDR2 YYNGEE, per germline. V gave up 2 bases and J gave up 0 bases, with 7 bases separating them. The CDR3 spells CASSVQSSTDTQYF. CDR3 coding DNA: TGTGCCAGCAGCGTTCAGAGTAGCACAGATACGCAGTATTTT.

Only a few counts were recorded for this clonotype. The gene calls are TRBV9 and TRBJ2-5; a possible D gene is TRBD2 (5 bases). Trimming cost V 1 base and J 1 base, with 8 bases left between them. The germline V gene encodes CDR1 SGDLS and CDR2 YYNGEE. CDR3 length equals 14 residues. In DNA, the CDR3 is TGTGCCAGCAGCGTAAGTGGACTCCAAGAGACCCAGTACTTC. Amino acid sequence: CASSVSGLQETQYF.

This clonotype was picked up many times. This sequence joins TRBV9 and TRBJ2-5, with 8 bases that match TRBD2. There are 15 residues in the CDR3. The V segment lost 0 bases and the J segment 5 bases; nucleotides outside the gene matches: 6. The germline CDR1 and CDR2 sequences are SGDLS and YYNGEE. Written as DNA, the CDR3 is TGTGCCAGCAGCGTAGTCCCGGGGGGGCAGGAGACCCAGTACTTC. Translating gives CASSVVPGGQETQYF.

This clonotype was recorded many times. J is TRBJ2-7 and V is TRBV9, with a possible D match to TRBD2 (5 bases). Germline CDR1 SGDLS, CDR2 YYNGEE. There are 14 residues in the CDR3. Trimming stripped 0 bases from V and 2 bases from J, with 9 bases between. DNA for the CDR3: TGTGCCAGCAGCGTAGGCGGGCAAACCTACGAGCAGTACTTC. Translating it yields CASSVGGQTYEQYF. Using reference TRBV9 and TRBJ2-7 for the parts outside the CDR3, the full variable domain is DSGVTQTPKHLITATGQRVTLRCSPRSGDLSVYWYQQSLDQGLQFLIQYYNGEERAKGNILERFSAQQFPDLHSELNLSSLELGDSALYFCASSVGGQTYEQYFGPGTRLTVT.

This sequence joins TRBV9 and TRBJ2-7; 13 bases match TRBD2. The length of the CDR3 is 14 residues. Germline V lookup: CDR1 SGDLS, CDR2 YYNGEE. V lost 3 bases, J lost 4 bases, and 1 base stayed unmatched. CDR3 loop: CASSEGLAGYEQYF. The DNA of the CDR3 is TGTGCCAGCAGCGAGGGACTAGCGGGGTACGAGCAGTACTTC. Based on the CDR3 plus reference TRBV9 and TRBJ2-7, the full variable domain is DSGVTQTPKHLITATGQRVTLRCSPRSGDLSVYWYQQSLDQGLQFLIQYYNGEERAKGNILERFSAQQFPDLHSELNLSSLELGDSALYFCASSEGLAGYEQYFGPGTRLTVT.

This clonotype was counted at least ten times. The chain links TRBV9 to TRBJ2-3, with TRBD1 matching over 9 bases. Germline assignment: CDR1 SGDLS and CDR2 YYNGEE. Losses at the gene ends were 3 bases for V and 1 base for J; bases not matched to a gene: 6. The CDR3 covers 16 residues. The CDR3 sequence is CASSDGQGWGTDTQYF. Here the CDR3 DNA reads TGTGCCAGCAGCGACGGACAGGGGTGGGGCACAGATACGCAGTATTTT.

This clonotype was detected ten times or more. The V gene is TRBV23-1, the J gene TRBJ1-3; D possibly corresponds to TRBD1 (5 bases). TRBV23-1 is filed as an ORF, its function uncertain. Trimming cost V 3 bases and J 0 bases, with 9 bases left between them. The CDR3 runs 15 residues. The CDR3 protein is CASSHPTDSGNTIYF. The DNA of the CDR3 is TGCGCCAGCAGTCATCCGACAGACTCTGGAAACACCATATATTTT.

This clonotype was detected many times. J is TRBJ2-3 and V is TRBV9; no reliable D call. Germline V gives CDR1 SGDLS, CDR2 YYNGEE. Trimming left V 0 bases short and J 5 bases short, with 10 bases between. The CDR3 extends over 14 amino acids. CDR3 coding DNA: TGTGCCAGCAGCGTAGCCCTAGTCGGAGATACGCAGTATTTT. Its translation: CASSVALVGDTQYF.

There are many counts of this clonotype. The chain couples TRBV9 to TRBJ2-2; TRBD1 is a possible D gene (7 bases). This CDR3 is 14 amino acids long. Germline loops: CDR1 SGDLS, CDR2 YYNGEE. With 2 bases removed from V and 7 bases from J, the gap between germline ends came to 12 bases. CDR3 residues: CASSVRGADGELFF. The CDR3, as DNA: TGTGCCAGCAGCGTCAGGGGGGCGGACGGGGAGCTGTTTTTT. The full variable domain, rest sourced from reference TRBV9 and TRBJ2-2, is DSGVTQTPKHLITATGQRVTLRCSPRSGDLSVYWYQQSLDQGLQFLIQYYNGEERAKGNILERFSAQQFPDLHSELNLSSLELGDSALYFCASSVRGADGELFFGEGSRLTVL.

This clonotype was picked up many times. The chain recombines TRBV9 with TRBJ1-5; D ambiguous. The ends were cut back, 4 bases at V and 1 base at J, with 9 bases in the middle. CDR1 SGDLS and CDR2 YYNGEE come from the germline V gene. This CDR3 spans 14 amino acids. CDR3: CASSLTWSNQPQHF. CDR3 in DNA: TGTGCCAGCAGCCTGACCTGGAGCAATCAGCCCCAGCATTTT. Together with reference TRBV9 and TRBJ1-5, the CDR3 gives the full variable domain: DSGVTQTPKHLITATGQRVTLRCSPRSGDLSVYWYQQSLDQGLQFLIQYYNGEERAKGNILERFSAQQFPDLHSELNLSSLELGDSALYFCASSLTWSNQPQHFGDGTRLSIL.

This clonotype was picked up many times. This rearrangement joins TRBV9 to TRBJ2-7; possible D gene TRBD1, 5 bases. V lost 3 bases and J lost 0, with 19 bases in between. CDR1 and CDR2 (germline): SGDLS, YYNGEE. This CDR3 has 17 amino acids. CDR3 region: CASSAHPVAGSSYEQYF. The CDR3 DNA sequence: TGTGCCAGCAGCGCCCACCCCGTGGCAGGGTCCTCCTACGAGCAGTACTTC.

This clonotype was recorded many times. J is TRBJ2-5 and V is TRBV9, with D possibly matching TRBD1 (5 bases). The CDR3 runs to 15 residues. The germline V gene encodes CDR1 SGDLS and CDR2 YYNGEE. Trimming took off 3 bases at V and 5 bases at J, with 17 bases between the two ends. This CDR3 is CASSGNQGLWETQYF. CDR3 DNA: TGTGCCAGCAGCGGGAACCAGGGATTGTGGGAGACCCAGTACTTC.

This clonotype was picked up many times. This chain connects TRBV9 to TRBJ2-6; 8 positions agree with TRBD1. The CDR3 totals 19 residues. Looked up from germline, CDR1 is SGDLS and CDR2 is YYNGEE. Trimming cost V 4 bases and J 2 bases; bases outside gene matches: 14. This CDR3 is CASSLTSGTGLTGANVLTF. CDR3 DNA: TGTGCCAGCAGCTTAACCTCCGGGACAGGCCTGACTGGGGCCAACGTCCTGACTTTC.

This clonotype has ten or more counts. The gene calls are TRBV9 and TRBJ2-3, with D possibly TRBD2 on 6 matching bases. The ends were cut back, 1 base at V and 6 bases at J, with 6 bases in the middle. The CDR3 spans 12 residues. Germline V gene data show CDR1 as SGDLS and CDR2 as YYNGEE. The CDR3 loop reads CASSVRGDTQYF. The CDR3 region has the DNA TGTGCCAGCAGCGTACGGGGGGATACGCAGTATTTT.

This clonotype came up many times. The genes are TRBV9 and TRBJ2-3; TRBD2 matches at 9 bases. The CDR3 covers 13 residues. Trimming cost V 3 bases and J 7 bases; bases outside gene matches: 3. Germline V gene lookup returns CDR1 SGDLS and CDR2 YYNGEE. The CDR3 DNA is TGTGCCAGCAGCGGCGCGGGGGGGAATACGCAGTATTTT. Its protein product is CASSGAGGNTQYF.

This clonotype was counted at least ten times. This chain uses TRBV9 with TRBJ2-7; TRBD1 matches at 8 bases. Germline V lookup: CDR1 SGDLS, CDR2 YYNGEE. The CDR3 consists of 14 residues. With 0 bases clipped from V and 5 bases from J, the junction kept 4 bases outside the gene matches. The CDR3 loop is CASSVAPDRDEQYF. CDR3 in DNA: TGTGCCAGCAGCGTAGCCCCGGACAGGGACGAGCAGTACTTC.

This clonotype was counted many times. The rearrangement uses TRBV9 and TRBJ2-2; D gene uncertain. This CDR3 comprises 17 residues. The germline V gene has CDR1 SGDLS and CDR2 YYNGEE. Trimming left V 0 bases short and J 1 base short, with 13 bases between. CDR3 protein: CASSVDGARVNTGELFF. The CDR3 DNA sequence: TGTGCCAGCAGCGTAGATGGAGCTCGGGTGAACACCGGGGAGCTGTTTTTT.

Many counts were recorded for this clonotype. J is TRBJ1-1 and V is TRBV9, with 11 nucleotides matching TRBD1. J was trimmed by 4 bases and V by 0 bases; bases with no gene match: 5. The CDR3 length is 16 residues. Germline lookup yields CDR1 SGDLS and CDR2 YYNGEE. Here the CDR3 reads CASSVGTGGVFTEAFF. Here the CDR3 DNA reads TGTGCCAGCAGCGTAGGGACAGGGGGCGTTTTCACTGAAGCTTTCTTT.

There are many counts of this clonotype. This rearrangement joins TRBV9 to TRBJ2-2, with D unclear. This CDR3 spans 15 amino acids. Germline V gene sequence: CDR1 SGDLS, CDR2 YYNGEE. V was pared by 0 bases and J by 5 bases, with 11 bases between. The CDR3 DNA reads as TGTGCCAGCAGCGTAGACCCGGGCCATACCGGGGAGCTGTTTTTT. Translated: CASSVDPGHTGELFF.